This T cell receptor beta chain was identified during a study of CD8+ T cells in alopecia areata. V was pared by 0 bases and J by 8 bases, with 13 bases between. The length of the CDR3 is 13 residues. Germline V gene data show CDR1 as SQVTM and CDR2 as ANQGSEA. Following RNA extraction, reverse transcription yielded cDNA that acted as the sequencing template. Assay used: immunoSEQ multiplex PCR; TCRdb lists only in-frame clones, some missing. In the table there are more than 150,000 clones, 40% to 55% of which are singletons. Specified treatment: oral pan-JAK inhibitor, 5-10 mg twice daily. This clone has only a few counts.

This clonotype was sampled from a human donor with alopecia areata. The specimen was CD8+ T cells sorted from blood, collected at roughly week 53, from a patient treated with tofacitinib. The rearrangement joins TRBV29-1 to TRBJ1-2; the D is unclear. The CDR3 sequence is CSVEDDPLEGYTF. The CDR3 DNA reads TGCAGCGTTGAAGATGACCCTTTAGAAGGCTACACCTTC. Looking up the rest from reference TRBV29-1 and TRBJ1-2 gives the full variable domain: SAVISQKPSRDICQRGTSLTIQCQVDSQVTMMFWYRQQPGQSLTLIATANQGSEATYESGFVIDKFPISRPNLTFSTLTVSNMSPEDSSIYLCSVEDDPLEGYTFGSGTRLTVV.